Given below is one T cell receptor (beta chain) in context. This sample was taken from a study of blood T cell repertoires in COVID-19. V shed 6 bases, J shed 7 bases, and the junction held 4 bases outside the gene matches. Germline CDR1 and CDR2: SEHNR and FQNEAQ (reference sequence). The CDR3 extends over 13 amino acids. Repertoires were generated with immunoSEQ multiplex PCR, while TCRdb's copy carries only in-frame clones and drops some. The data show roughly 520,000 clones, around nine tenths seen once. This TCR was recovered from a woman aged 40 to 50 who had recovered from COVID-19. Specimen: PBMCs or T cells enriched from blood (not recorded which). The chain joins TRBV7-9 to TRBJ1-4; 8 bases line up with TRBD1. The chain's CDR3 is CASRRDRGEKLFF. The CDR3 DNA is TGTGCCAGCAGACGTGACAGGGGTGAAAAACTGTTTTTT.